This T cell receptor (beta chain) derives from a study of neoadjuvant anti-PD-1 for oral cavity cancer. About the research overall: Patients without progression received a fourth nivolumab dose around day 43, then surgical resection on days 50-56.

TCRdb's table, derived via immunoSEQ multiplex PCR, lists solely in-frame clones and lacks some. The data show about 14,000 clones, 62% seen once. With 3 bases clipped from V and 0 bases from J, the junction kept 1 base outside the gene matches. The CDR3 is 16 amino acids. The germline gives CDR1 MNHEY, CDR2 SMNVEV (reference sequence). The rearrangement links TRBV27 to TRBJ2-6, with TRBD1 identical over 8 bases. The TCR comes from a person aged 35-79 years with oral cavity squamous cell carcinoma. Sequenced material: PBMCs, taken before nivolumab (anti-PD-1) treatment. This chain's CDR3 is CASSFTGGSGANVLTF. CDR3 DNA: TGTGCCAGCAGTTTTACAGGGGGCTCTGGGGCCAACGTCCTGACTTTC.